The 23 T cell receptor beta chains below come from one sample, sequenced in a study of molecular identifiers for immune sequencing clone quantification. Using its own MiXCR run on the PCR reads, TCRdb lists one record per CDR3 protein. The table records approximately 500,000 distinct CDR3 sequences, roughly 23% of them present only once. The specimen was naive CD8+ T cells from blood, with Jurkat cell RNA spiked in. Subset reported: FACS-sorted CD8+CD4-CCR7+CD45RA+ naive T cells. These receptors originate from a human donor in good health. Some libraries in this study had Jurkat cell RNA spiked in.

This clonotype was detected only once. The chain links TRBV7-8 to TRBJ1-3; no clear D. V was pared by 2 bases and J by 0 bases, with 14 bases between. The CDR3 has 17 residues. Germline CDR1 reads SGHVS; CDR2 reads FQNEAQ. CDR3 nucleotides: TGTGCCAGCAGCTTATGGATCGGTCAGATCTCTGGAAACACCATATATTTT. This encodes CASSLWIGQISGNTIYF.

In DNA form, the CDR3 reads TGTGCCACCTCGTCGGCGATCGGCCTCGAGCAGTACTTC. Encoded protein: CATSSAIGLEQYF. The genes are TRBV27 and TRBJ2-7, with no clear D. The germline V gene encodes CDR1 MNHEY and CDR2 SMNVEV (reference sequence). The germline V and J ends were trimmed by 10 bases and 6 bases, with 19 bases remaining between them. The CDR3 is 13 residues long.

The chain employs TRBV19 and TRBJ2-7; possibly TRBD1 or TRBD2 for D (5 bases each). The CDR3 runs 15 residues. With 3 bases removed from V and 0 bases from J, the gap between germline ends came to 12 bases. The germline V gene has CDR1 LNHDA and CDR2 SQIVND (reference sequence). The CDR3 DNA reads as TGTGCCAGTAGTATGGGTCCAGGGAGCTCCTACGAGCAGTACTTC. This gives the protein CASSMGPGSSYEQYF.

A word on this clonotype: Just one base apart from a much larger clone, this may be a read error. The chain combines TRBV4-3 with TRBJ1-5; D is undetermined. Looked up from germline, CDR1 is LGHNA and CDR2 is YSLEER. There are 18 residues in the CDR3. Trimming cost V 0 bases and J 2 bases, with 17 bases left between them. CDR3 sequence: CASSQDVTPGLGNQPQHF. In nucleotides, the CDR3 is TGCGCCAGCAGCCAAGATGTGACACCCGGGCTCGGCAATCAGCCCCAGCATTTT.

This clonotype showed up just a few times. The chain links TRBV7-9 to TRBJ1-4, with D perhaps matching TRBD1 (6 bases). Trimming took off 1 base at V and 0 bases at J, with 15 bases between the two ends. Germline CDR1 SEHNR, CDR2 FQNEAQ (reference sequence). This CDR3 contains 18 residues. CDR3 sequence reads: CASSLGEDRFATNEKLFF. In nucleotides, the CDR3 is TGTGCCAGCAGCTTAGGGGAGGACAGATTTGCAACTAATGAAAAACTGTTTTTT. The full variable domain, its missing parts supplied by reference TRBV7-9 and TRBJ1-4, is DTGVSQNPRHKITKRGQNVTFRCDPISEHNRLYWYRQTLGQGPEFLTYFQNEAQLEKSRLLSDRFSAERPKGSFSTLEIQRTEQGDSAMYLCASSLGEDRFATNEKLFFGSGTQLSVL.

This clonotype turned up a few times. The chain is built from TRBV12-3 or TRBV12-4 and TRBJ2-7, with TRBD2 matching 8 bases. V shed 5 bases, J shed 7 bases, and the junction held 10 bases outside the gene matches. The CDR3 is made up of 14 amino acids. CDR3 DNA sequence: TGTGCCAGCAGTAGAGCGGGGGTCCCTAGGGAGCAGTACTTC. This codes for CASSRAGVPREQYF.

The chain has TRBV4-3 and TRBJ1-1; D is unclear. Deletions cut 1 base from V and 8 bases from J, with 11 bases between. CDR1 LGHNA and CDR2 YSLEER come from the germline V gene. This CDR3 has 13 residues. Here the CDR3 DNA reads TGCGCCAGCAGCCAAGTCGTTTACAGAGAAGCTTTCTTT. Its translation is CASSQVVYREAFF.

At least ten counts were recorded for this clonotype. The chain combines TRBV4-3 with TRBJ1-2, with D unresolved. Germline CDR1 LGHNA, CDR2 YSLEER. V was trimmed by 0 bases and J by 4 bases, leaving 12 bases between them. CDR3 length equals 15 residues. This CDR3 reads CASSQDWSGGYGYTF. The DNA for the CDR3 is TGCGCCAGCAGCCAAGATTGGTCAGGAGGCTATGGCTACACCTTC.

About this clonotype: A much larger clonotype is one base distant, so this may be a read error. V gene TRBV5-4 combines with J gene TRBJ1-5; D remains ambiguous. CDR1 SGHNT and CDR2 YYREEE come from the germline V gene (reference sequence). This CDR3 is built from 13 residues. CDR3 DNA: TGTGCCAGCTCTATAGGTAGCAGTCAGCCCCAGCATTTT. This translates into CASSIGSSQPQHF.

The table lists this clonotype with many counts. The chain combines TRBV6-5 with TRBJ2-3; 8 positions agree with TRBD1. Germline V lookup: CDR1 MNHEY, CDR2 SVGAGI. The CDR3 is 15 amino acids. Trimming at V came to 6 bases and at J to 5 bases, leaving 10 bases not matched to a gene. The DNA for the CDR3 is TGTGCCAGCAGGCTTCCGGGACAGGATATAGATACGCAGTATTTT. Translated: CASRLPGQDIDTQYF.

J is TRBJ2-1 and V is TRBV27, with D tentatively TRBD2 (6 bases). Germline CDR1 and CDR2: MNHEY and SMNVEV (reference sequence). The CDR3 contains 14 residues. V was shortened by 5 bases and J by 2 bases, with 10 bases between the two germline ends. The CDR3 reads CASSSLATYNEQFF. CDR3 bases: TGTGCCAGCAGTAGTCTAGCGACCTACAATGAGCAGTTCTTC.

The CDR3 reads CASSIGLAGGNEQFF. CDR3 nucleotide sequence: TGTGCCAGTAGTATCGGACTAGCGGGAGGTAATGAGCAGTTCTTC. This chain uses TRBV19 with TRBJ2-1, with 14 bases matching TRBD2. Trimming cost V 3 bases and J 7 bases; bases outside gene matches: 2. This CDR3 has 15 residues. Germline loops: CDR1 LNHDA, CDR2 SQIVND (reference sequence). The whole variable domain, remainder taken from reference TRBV19 and TRBJ2-1, is DGGITQSPKYLFRKEGQNVTLSCEQNLNHDAMYWYRQDPGQGLRLIYYSQIVNDFQKGDIAEGYSVSREKKESFPLTVTSAQKNPTAFYLCASSIGLAGGNEQFFGPGTRLTVL.

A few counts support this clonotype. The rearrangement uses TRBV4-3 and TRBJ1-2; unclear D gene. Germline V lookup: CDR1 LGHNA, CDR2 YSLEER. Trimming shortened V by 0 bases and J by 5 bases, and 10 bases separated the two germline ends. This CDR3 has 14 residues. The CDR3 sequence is CASSQEGSAYGYTF. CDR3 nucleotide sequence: TGCGCCAGCAGCCAAGAAGGTAGCGCGTATGGCTACACCTTC.

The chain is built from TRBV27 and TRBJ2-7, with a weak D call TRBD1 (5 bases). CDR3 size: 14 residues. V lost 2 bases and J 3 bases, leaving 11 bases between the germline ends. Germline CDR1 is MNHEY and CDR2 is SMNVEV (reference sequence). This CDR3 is CASSLKDIHYEQYF. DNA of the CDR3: TGTGCCAGCAGTTTAAAGGACATCCACTACGAGCAGTACTTC.

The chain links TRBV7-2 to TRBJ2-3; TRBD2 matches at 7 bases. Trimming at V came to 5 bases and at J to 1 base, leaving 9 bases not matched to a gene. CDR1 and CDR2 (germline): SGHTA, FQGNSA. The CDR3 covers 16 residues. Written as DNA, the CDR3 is TGTGCCAGCAGCGTCCGGGGGGACCGCGGCACAGATACGCAGTATTTT. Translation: CASSVRGDRGTDTQYF.

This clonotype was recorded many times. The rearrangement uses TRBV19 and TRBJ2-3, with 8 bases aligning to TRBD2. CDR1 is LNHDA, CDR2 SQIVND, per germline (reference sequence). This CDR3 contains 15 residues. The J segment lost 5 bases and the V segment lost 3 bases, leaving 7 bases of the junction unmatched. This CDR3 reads CASSMVAGIRDTQYF. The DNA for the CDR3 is TGTGCCAGTAGTATGGTAGCGGGAATACGAGATACGCAGTATTTT.

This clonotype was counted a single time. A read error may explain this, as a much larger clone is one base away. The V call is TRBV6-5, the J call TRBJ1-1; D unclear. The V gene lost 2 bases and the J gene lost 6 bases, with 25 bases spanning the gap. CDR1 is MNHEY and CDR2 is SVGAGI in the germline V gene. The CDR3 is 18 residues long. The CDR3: CASSYTPNSDDQWPEAFF. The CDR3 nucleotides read TGTGCCAGCAGTTACACCCCAAATTCCGATGATCAGTGGCCTGAAGCTTTCTTT.

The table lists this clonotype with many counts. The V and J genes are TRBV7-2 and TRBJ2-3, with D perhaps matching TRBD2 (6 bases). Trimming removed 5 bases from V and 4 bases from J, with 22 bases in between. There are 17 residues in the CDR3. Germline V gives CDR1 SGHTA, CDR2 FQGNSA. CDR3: CASSPVASATWSDTQYF. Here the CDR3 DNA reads TGTGCCAGCAGCCCGGTCGCTAGCGCGACGTGGTCAGATACGCAGTATTTT. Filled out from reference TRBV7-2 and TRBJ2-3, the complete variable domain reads GAGVSQSPSNKVTEKGKDVELRCDPISGHTALYWYRQSLGQGLEFLIYFQGNSAPDKSGLPSDRFSAERTGGSVSTLTIQRTQQEDSAVYLCASSPVASATWSDTQYFGPGTRLTVL.

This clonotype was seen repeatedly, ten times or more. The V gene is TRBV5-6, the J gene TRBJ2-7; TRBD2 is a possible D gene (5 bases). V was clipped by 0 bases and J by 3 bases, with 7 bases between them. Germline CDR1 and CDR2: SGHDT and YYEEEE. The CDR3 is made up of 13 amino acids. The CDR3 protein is CASSLVGNYEQYF. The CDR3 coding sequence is TGTGCCAGCAGCTTGGTCGGGAACTACGAGCAGTACTTC.

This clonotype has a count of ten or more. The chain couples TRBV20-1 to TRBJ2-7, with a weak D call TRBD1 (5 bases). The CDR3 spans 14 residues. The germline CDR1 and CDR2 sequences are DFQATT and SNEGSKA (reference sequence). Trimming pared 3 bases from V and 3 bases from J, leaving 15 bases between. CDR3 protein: CSASPGPSDYEQYF. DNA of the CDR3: TGCAGTGCTAGCCCAGGGCCCTCCGACTACGAGCAGTACTTC.

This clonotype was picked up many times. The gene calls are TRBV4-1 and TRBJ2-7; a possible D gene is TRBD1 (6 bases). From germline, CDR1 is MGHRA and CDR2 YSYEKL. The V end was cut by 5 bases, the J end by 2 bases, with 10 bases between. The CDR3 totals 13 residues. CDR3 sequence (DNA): TGCGCCAGCAGCGTCAGACAGGCCTACGAGCAGTACTTC. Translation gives CASSVRQAYEQYF.

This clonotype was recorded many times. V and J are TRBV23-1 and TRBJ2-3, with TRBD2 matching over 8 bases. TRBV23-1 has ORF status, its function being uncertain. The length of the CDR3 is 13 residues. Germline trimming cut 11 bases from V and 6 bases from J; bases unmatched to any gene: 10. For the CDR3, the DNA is TGCGCCGGACTAGCCGGCTCACAGGATACGCAGTATTTT. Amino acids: CAGLAGSQDTQYF.

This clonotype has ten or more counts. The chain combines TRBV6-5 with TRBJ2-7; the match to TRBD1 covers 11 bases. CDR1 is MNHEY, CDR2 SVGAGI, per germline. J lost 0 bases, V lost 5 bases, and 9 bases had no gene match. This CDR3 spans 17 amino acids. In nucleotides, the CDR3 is TGTGCCAGCAGTACGACATGGGGACAGGGGGGCTCCTACGAGCAGTACTTC. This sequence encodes CASSTTWGQGGSYEQYF.